The clone carrying this T cell receptor (beta chain) appeared a few times. The antigen is not known. TCRdb used MiXCR to reprocess the reads, holding one entry per CDR3 protein. The table lists about half a million distinct CDR3 sequences, 33% of them singletons. Germline V gene data show CDR1 as SGHAT and CDR2 as FQNNGV. This CDR3 comprises 18 residues. Trimming pared 5 bases from V and 1 base from J, leaving 23 bases between. This record comes from a study of T cell repertoires in cytomegalovirus infection. The overall study: It was recently identified HLA-C-restricted and well-studied HLA-B-restricted CMV epitopes that the study used. Based on public TCR beta signatures, there were indications of CMV infection and of a matching HLA type. Whole-study findings and limits: The ex vivo response was dominated by HLA-C-restricted CMV-specific TCR beta clonotypes. Identification of carriers of CMV plus the relevant HLA was achieved through cumulative public TCR beta family frequency.

The rearrangement links TRBV11-2 to TRBJ1-1; D is undetermined. The starting material was cultured PBMCs, obtained from culture after CMV antigen stimulation. The TCR originated in a human donor in good health (CMV status not recorded). Some clones in this sample may be carry-over from other donors' samples. CDR3 protein: CASSPLAPGGWQNTEAFF. In DNA form, the CDR3 reads TGTGCCAGCAGCCCTCTGGCCCCGGGAGGTTGGCAGAACACTGAAGCTTTCTTT.